This T cell receptor (beta chain) was recovered during a study of early T cells in non-severe SARS-CoV-2 infection. MiXCR, applied by TCRdb to the 5' RACE reads, yields one record per CDR3 protein. The table includes more than 90,000 distinct CDR3 sequences, about 13% detected once. General observations from the study: The matching step, a VDJdb search, favored anti-spike CD8 responses and missed private and CD4 specificities.

Comments on this clonotype: Its specificity is unknown.

The ends lost 5 bases at V and 0 bases at J; junction bases unmatched: 3. The CDR3 spans 16 residues. CDR1 and CDR2 (germline): SGHAT, FQNNGV. The sample taken for sequencing was whole blood. The TCR was taken from an adult who was a healthcare worker with PCR-confirmed SARS-CoV-2 infection or an uninfected control (not recorded which). The genes are TRBV11-2 and TRBJ2-6; 8 bases fit TRBD1. The CDR3 nucleotides are TGTGCCAGCAGCATCACAGGGGGCTCTGGGGCCAACGTCCTGACTTTC. Translation gives CASSITGGSGANVLTF.